The 26 T cell receptor beta chains in this list originate from one sample, sequenced in a study of T cell repertoires in cytomegalovirus infection. TCRdb fed the reads into MiXCR, producing one record per CDR3 protein. Of fewer than 700,000 distinct CDR3 sequences listed, around 24% are singletons. Sample: CD8+ T cells from PBMCs. These receptors were collected from a human donor in good health (CMV status not recorded). Some clones in this sample may be carry-over from other donors' samples.

V gene TRBV20-1 combines with J gene TRBJ2-7; the D gene could be TRBD1 or TRBD2 (6 bases each). V lost 6 bases to trimming and J lost 1 base, with 19 bases between them. CDR1 is DFQATT, CDR2 SNEGSKA, per germline (reference sequence). The length of the CDR3 is 15 residues. The CDR3 loop reads CSASREGGRSYEQYV. In nucleotides, the CDR3 is TGCAGTGCGAGTCGAGAGGGGGGCCGATCCTACGAGCAGTACGTC.

This clonotype was counted a few times. The chain carries TRBV20-1 and TRBJ2-4, with D hard to call. Trimming removed 3 bases from V and 12 bases from J, with 9 bases in between. Germline CDR1 DFQATT, CDR2 SNEGSKA (reference sequence). The CDR3 loop spans 10 amino acids. The CDR3 loop reads CSASEGNQYF. CDR3 sequence (DNA): TGCAGTGCTAGTGAAGGCAATCAGTACTTC.

This clonotype was observed a few times. This chain uses TRBV6-5 with TRBJ2-7, with 7 bases that match TRBD1. The CDR3 spans 16 residues. Germline CDR1 MNHEY, CDR2 SVGAGI. Trimming took 0 bases from V and 4 from J; bases not matched to a gene: 9. CDR3 loop: CASSYSLWGQSYEQYF. The CDR3 DNA reads as TGTGCCAGCAGTTACTCCTTGTGGGGACAGAGTTACGAGCAGTACTTC.

This chain links TRBV28 with TRBJ2-3; 11 bases map to TRBD2. The CDR3 is 20 residues long. Unmatched junction bases numbered 13, after V lost 2 bases and J lost 0 bases. Germline V gene lookup returns CDR1 MDHEN and CDR2 SYDVKM. The CDR3: CASSLDASGGPLSSTDTQYF. In DNA, the CDR3 is TGTGCCAGCAGTTTAGATGCTAGCGGGGGGCCCCTTTCTAGCACAGATACGCAGTATTTT.

This chain links TRBV4-1 with TRBJ1-2, with D possibly matching TRBD1 (5 bases). CDR1 and CDR2 from the germline V gene are MGHRA and YSYEKL. The CDR3 covers 13 residues. The V gene lost 0 bases and the J gene lost 8 bases, with 10 bases spanning the gap. The CDR3 nucleotides are TGCGCCAGCAGCCAAGAGGCGGGGACCGGCTACACCTTC. The encoded protein is CASSQEAGTGYTF.

CDR3 region: CATSRDRGENTEAFF. CDR3 coding DNA: TGTGCCACCAGCAGAGATAGAGGAGAGAACACTGAAGCTTTCTTT. The chain has TRBV15 and TRBJ1-1; D unresolved. Germline CDR1 and CDR2: LNHNV and YYDKDF (reference sequence). Trimming cost V 0 bases and J 1 base, with 9 bases left between them. The CDR3 runs 15 residues.

The chain recombines TRBV20-1 with TRBJ1-1, with D possibly matching TRBD1 (6 bases). This CDR3 contains 15 residues. V shed 2 bases and J shed 3 bases, with 16 bases lying between them. From germline, CDR1 is DFQATT and CDR2 SNEGSKA (reference sequence). The CDR3, as DNA: TGCAGTGCTAGACGCGCAGGGGAGTGGTACACTGAAGCTTTCTTT. The encoded protein is CSARRAGEWYTEAFF.

The chain couples TRBV18 to TRBJ2-5, with 10 bases identical to TRBD2. CDR3 length: 13 amino acids. Trimming at V came to 5 bases and at J to 5 bases, leaving 2 bases not matched to a gene. CDR1 and CDR2 from the germline V gene are KGHSH and LQKENI. CDR3 region: CASSGTSEETQYF. The CDR3 coding sequence is TGTGCCAGCTCAGGGACTAGCGAGGAGACCCAGTACTTC.

The CDR3 sequence is CAISEKGLAGSNEQFF. The CDR3 nucleotides read TGTGCCATCAGTGAGAAAGGACTAGCGGGATCCAATGAGCAGTTCTTC. The rearrangement links TRBV10-3 to TRBJ2-1; 12 nucleotides match TRBD2. V dropped 2 bases and J dropped 6; count of bases not matched to a gene: 5. The CDR3 sequence is 16 residues long. Germline lookup yields CDR1 ENHRY and CDR2 SYGVKD.

This clonotype has a handful of counts. The chain recombines TRBV7-9 with TRBJ1-2; 9 positions agree with TRBD1. The ends lost 1 base at V and 3 bases at J; junction bases unmatched: 3. CDR3 length: 15 amino acids. Germline V CDR1 and CDR2: SEHNR, FQNEAQ (reference sequence). The CDR3 protein is CASSLGQGDHYGYTF. CDR3 DNA: TGTGCCAGCAGCTTAGGACAGGGGGATCACTATGGCTACACCTTC.

The chain is built from TRBV6-5 and TRBJ2-7; no reliable D call. The germline CDR1 and CDR2 sequences are MNHEY and SVGAGI. This CDR3 contains 13 residues. V was pared by 2 bases and J by 2 bases, with 7 bases between. DNA for the CDR3: TGTGCCAGCAGTTACGTTGGAGCCTACGAGCAGTACTTC. It yields the protein CASSYVGAYEQYF.

As concerns this clonotype: At one end the junction does not follow the germline gene, possibly because of a read error. The chain links TRBV6-6 to TRBJ1-5; D is unclear. The CDR3 contains 16 residues. Germline CDR1 MNHNY, CDR2 SVGAGI (reference sequence). CDR3 coding DNA: TGTGCCAACAGTTACCCGAAGCTGCGGCGCAATCAGCCCCAGCATTTT. Protein product: CANSYPKLRRNQPQHF.

CDR3 in DNA: TGTGCCACCCAGCTTAATTTTGGTAATCAGAGGACAGGGCCTTCCACGAACACCGGGGAGCTGTTTTTT. Its translation: CATQLNFGNQRTGPSTNTGELFF. The V call is TRBV7-9, the J call TRBJ2-2; 8 bases are shared with TRBD1. The germline V gene encodes CDR1 SEHNR and CDR2 FQNEAQ (reference sequence). There are 23 residues in the CDR3. J was trimmed by 0 bases and V by 10 bases; bases with no gene match: 31.

This clonotype was seen a few times. J is TRBJ2-1 and V is TRBV28, with 7 positions matching TRBD2. Germline-derived CDR1 and CDR2 are MDHEN and SYDVKM. Trimming cost V 0 bases and J 6 bases; bases outside gene matches: 2. CDR3 length equals 14 residues. CDR3 sequence: CASSLWGTINEQFF. CDR3 nucleotides: TGTGCCAGCAGTTTATGGGGGACTATCAATGAGCAGTTCTTC.

This clonotype was seen a handful of times. This chain uses TRBV6-1 with TRBJ2-3, with D hard to call. The germline V and J ends were trimmed by 1 base and 0 bases, with 8 bases remaining between them. The CDR3 spans 15 residues. Germline CDR1 MNHNS, CDR2 SASEGT. The CDR3 region is CASSEGQTSTDTQYF. The CDR3 DNA is TGTGCCAGCAGTGAAGGTCAAACTAGCACAGATACGCAGTATTTT.

The V gene is TRBV2, the J gene TRBJ2-7; TRBD2 aligns across 10 bases. V was pared by 8 bases and J by 2 bases, with 6 bases of the junction left unmatched. Germline CDR1 SNHLY, CDR2 FYNNEI. CDR3 size: 14 residues. The chain's CDR3 is CASSAGGTTYEQYF. The CDR3 nucleotides are TGTGCCAGCTCAGCGGGGGGGACGACCTACGAGCAGTACTTC.

This clonotype came up a few times. The rearrangement uses TRBV5-1 and TRBJ2-5; D is undetermined. The V gene's germline CDR1 is SGHRS and CDR2 YFSETQ. CDR3 length: 13 residues. V was trimmed by 5 bases and J by 3 bases, leaving 11 bases between them. The CDR3 nucleotides are TGCGCCAGCAGATTATGGGTCAAAGAGACCCAGTACTTC. This encodes CASRLWVKETQYF.

In its sample, this clonotype was seen many times. The CDR3 is CASSPLGQGAYNEQFF. The CDR3 DNA reads TGTGCCAGCAGTCCCTTGGGTCAGGGGGCTTACAATGAGCAGTTCTTC. The V and J genes are TRBV28 and TRBJ2-1, with TRBD1 identical over 8 bases. There are 16 residues in the CDR3. V shed 5 bases, J shed 4 bases, and the junction held 10 bases outside the gene matches. The V gene's germline CDR1 is MDHEN and CDR2 SYDVKM. The full variable domain, in which reference TRBV28 and TRBJ2-1 provide the parts outside the CDR3, is DVKVTQSSRYLVKRTGEKVFLECVQDMDHENMFWYRQDPGLGLRLIYFSYDVKMKEKGDIPEGYSVSREKKERFSLILESASTNQTSMYLCASSPLGQGAYNEQFFGPGTRLTVL.

This clonotype occurred a few times. The chain is built from TRBV6-6 and TRBJ1-6; possible D gene TRBD1, 6 bases. This CDR3 has 16 residues. Germline V gives CDR1 MNHNY, CDR2 SVGAGI (reference sequence). V lost 6 bases and J lost 0, with 12 bases in between. The chain's CDR3 is CASRPRGDSYNSPLHF. In DNA, the CDR3 is TGTGCCAGCAGGCCTAGGGGGGACTCCTATAATTCACCCCTCCACTTT.

This chain links TRBV19 with TRBJ2-3, with no clear D. The CDR3 extends over 13 amino acids. Deletions cut 3 bases from V and 0 bases from J, with 4 bases between. The V gene's germline CDR1 is LNHDA and CDR2 SQIVND (reference sequence). The CDR3 nucleotides are TGTGCCAGTAGTATGGCGAGCACAGATACGCAGTATTTT. The encoded protein is CASSMASTDTQYF.

This clonotype was observed at least ten times. J is TRBJ2-4 and V is TRBV12-3 or TRBV12-4, with 9 nucleotides matching TRBD1. Trimming removed 7 bases from V and 7 bases from J; junction bases left unmatched: 8. The CDR3 loop spans 14 amino acids. CDR3 nucleotides: TGTGCCAGCAACCCCGGGACAGGGCTTAACATTCAGTACTTC. Amino acid sequence: CASNPGTGLNIQYF.

This clonotype was seen ten or more times. The rearrangement links TRBV6-6 to TRBJ2-3; D is unclear. The germline V and J ends were trimmed by 6 bases and 0 bases, with 13 bases remaining between them. From germline, CDR1 is MNHNY and CDR2 SVGAGI (reference sequence). The CDR3 totals 15 residues. The CDR3 here is CASRNLASSTDTQYF. In DNA, the CDR3 is TGTGCCAGCAGAAACCTGGCTTCTAGCACAGATACGCAGTATTTT.

Only a few counts were recorded for this clonotype. The chain joins TRBV20-1 to TRBJ1-2; TRBD1 is a possible D gene (5 bases). The length of the CDR3 is 13 residues. V was shortened by 6 bases and J by 6 bases, with 17 bases between the two germline ends. In germline, CDR1 is DFQATT, CDR2 SNEGSKA (reference sequence). The CDR3 DNA reads TGCAGTGCCCCCGGTGTCGGAGGGGATGGCTACACCTTC. Protein sequence: CSAPGVGGDGYTF.

This clonotype was observed many times. The chain has TRBV7-9 and TRBJ2-1, with a tentative D call TRBD2 (6 bases). The CDR3 is made up of 9 amino acids. Germline V gives CDR1 SEHNR, CDR2 FQNEAQ (reference sequence). V was trimmed by 6 bases and J by 14 bases, leaving 8 bases between them. The CDR3 region is CASSPGEFF. DNA of the CDR3: TGTGCCAGCAGTCCGGGAGAGTTCTTC.

A few counts support this clonotype. This chain joins TRBV2 and TRBJ2-1; D ambiguous. Germline V gives CDR1 SNHLY, CDR2 FYNNEI. Trimming pared 9 bases from V and 0 bases from J, leaving 12 bases between. The length of the CDR3 is 14 residues. The CDR3: CASTDVSSYNEQFF. The CDR3 DNA reads TGTGCCAGTACCGACGTTAGCTCCTACAATGAGCAGTTCTTC.

This clonotype was detected only a few times. The chain is built from TRBV29-1 and TRBJ2-3; 8 bases fit TRBD1. The J segment lost 2 bases and the V segment lost 6 bases, leaving 7 bases of the junction unmatched. This CDR3 spans 14 amino acids. The germline gives CDR1 SQVTM, CDR2 ANQGSEA. The CDR3 DNA sequence: TGCAGCGTCATCACAGGGGGTCTCACAGATACGCAGTATTTT. This sequence encodes CSVITGGLTDTQYF.